There are many counts of the clone carrying this T cell receptor (beta chain). Its matching antigen is unknown. The data originate from a study of CD8 T cells in ankylosing spondylitis. Whole-study findings and limits: A motif in TCR beta, a set of 8 or 9 highly homologous variants, appeared characteristic of ankylosing spondylitis blood. According to the report, clones linked to the disease were significantly enriched in matched synovial fluid samples taken from ankylosing spondylitis patients.

The CDR3 loop spans 13 amino acids. The germline V and J ends were trimmed by 2 bases and 2 bases, with 7 bases remaining between them. CDR1 is SGHRS, CDR2 YFSETQ, per germline. Using its own MiXCR run on the 5' RACE reads, TCRdb lists one record per CDR3 protein. The data hold tens of thousands of distinct CDR3 sequences, with 6% to 7.5% observed a single time. The source of this sequence is a female donor with ankylosing spondylitis or in good health (not recorded which). The chain links TRBV5-1 to TRBJ2-5; a possible D gene is TRBD2 (5 bases). Sequencing was done on a sample of blood, either unsorted or a sorted T cell fraction (not recorded which). As DNA, the CDR3 is TGCGCCAGCAGCTTTGGACTGCAAGAGACCCAGTACTTC. Translation: CASSFGLQETQYF.